The T cell receptor (beta chain) described here comes from a study of shared clonotypes between healthy human individuals (TCRdb year 2020). Concerning the study at large: A couple of women and three men aged 18 to 49 years were included in the cohort. The study deeply sequenced blood TCR repertoires of about 5 healthy adults to estimate repertoire size and the extent of clonotype sharing between individuals. Libraries were prepared and TCR repertoires were sequenced by different laboratories using diverse techniques, in order to increase sequencing depth and limit assay-specific biases. Between about 0.9 and 10 billion PBMCs per donor were obtained by leukapheresis. Overall results and qualifications from the work: The small number of donors limited the genetic and exposure-history diversity represented. Pairwise subsampling led to the expectation that sequencing depth would affect the degree of clonotype sharing among donors. Only blood was sampled, and tissue TCR repertoires likely differ from those in blood.

A remark on this clone: This clone's antigen is unknown. One end of the junction fails to match germline, which may point to a read error.

The donors were healthy, HIV-negative adults who had no recently reported acute infections or vaccinations. Only Caucasian adults living in Nashville, Tennessee, USA were represented among the donors. For unsorted samples, approximately 84 million PBMCs were counted, and genomic DNA was extracted using the QIAamp DNA Blood Mini kit. Blood was collected by leukapheresis, and PBMCs were isolated by Ficoll-Histopaque density gradient centrifugation and then cryopreserved in liquid nitrogen vapor phase. As encoded in the germline V gene (reference sequence), CDR1 is SSHAT while CDR2 is FNYEAQ. The CDR3 starts with the cysteine, ends with the phenylalanine, and has 16 residues. Only the CDR3 portion is preserved as DNA: 48 bases, with reading frame beginning at the first base. Using the deep immunoSEQ assay, multiplex PCR amplified TCR CDR3 regions from genomic DNA. Genomic DNA extracted from each cell subset was distributed evenly over all wells of several immunoSEQ 96-well plates, and each plate served as one replicate. Each replicate PCR for unsorted PBMC received around 330 ng genomic DNA, equal to 30,000 to 35,000 T cell genomes. Genomic DNA from unsorted PBMC was sequenced over ten immunoSEQ deep assay plates. The purified libraries were quantified using a Qubit 3.0 fluorometer, sized with a Bioanalyzer 2100, and then quantified again using the KAPA Library Quantification kit. Every immunoSEQ 96-well plate was sequenced on a separate single-read 150-cycle Illumina NextSeq 550 flow cell. From the authors' description of their analysis: The immunoSEQ output contained only junctional sequences without quality scores, so filtering could not match that applied to full-length reads. To assign V/J genes and CDR3, sequences were annotated against IMGT germline references using PyIR, a Python wrapper for IgBLAST v1.9. Reads with weak V/J assignments (E-value above 1e-6), missing CDR3, stop codons, out-of-frame junctions, or ambiguous translated residues were removed. V3J clonotypes were defined by identical inferred V gene, J gene, and CDR3 amino acid sequence. Percentage overlap between repertoires was computed as shared unique clonotypes divided by the size of the smaller repertoire. Repertoire richness was assessed with RTK rarefaction, the Chao1 estimator, and Recon v2.1 estimates of unobserved clonotypes. Not all clones reach the TCRdb copy of this immuneACCESS table, which keeps in-frame sequences only. Checked studies attribute under half of the gap to unresolved V genes and leave the rest unexplained. That table supplies the V and J calls and clone size; D and trimming were determined from the DNA. This sample has around 510,000 clones in its table, and roughly 79% of those were observed once. Around 12% of the sample comes from the top ten.

The specimen sequenced was PBMCs. This sequence uses TRBV7-7 and TRBJ2-3; 14 nucleotides in the junction match TRBD2. This receptor was obtained from a woman between 35 and 50 years old in good health. Some clones in this sample may be carry-over from other donors' samples. CDR3 reads: CASSAGLAGGTDTQYF. The DNA sequence follows: TGTGCTAGCAGCGCGGGACTAGCGGGGGGCACAGATACGCAGTATTTT.